This T cell receptor beta chain was sequenced in a study of shared T cell receptors in the human thymus. A single count supports this clone. CDR1 SGHTA and CDR2 FQGNSA come from the germline V gene. This CDR3 has 18 amino acids. The V gene lost 1 base and the J gene lost 7 bases, with 23 bases spanning the gap. Sequenced by immunoSEQ multiplex PCR; TCRdb stores in-frame clones only, minus some. The sample has 540,000 or so clones; 78% are singletons. The sample was also reused in another study, on human thymus T cells. That investigation notes: Infants, healthy and Finnish, who were having corrective surgery for congenital heart defects served as donors. Surgeons resected thymus tissue during corrective heart surgery. Use of V and J genes seemed skewed within the thymic and blood repertoires. Related studies found that unrelated individuals share highly overlapping thymic repertoires.

This chain links TRBV7-2 with TRBJ2-1; a weak D match, TRBD2 (7 bases). The TCR comes from a boy younger than two with a congenital heart defect. Sequenced material: thymocytes. The CDR3 sequence: CASSLGGGGLPLRNEQFF. DNA of the CDR3: TGTGCCAGCAGCTTAGGGGGGGGCGGACTCCCCCTGAGGAATGAGCAGTTCTTC.